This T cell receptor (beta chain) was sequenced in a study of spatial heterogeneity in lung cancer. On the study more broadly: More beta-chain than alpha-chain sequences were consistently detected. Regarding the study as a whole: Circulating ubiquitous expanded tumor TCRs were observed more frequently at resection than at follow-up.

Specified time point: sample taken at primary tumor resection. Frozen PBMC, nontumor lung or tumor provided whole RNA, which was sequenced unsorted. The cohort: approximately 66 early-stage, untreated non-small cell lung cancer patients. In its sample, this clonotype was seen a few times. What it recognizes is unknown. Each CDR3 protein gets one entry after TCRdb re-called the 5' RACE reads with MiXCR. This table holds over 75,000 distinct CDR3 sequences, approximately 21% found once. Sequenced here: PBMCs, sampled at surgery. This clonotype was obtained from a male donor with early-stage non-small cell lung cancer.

CDR3 loop: CASSPPLQPQHF. CDR3 coding DNA: TGTGCCAGCAGTCCCCCCCTTCAGCCCCAGCATTTT. This rearrangement joins TRBV28 to TRBJ1-5; unclear D gene. The CDR3 runs 12 residues. V was pared by 5 bases and J by 6 bases, with 8 bases between. The germline V gene has CDR1 MDHEN and CDR2 SYDVKM.